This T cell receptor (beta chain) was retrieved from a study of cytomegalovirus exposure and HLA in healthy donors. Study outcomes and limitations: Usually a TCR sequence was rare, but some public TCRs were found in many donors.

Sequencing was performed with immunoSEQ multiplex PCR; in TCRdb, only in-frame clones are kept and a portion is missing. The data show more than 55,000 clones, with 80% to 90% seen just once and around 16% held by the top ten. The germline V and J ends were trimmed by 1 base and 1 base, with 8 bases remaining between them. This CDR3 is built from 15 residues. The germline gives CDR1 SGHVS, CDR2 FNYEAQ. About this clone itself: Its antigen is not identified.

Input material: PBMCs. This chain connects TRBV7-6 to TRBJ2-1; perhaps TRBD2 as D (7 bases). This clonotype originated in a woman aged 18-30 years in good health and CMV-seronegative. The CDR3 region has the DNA TGTGCCAGCAGCTTAGAGGGGGGGTCCTACAATGAGCAGTTCTTC. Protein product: CASSLEGGSYNEQFF.